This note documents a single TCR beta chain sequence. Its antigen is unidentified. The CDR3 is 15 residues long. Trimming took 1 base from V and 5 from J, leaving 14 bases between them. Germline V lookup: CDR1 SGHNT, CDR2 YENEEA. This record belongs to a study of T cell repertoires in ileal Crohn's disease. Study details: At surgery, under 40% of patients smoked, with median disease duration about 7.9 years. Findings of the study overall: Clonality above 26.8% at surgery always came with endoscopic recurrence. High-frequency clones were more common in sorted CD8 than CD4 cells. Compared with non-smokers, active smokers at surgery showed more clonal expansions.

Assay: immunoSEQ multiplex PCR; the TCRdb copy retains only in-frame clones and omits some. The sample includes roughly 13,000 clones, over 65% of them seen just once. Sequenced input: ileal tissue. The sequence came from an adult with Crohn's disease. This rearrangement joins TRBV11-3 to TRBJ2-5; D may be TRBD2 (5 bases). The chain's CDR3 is CASSLGASFQETQYF. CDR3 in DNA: TGTGCCAGCAGCTTAGGAGCTAGCTTTCAGGAGACCCAGTACTTC.